The 4 T cell receptor beta chains listed next were all sequenced from one sample in a study of T cell responses to AZD1222 COVID-19 vaccine. Profiling relied on immunoSEQ multiplex PCR, and the TCRdb table lists in-frame clones only, not all of them. The table includes approximately 80,000 clones, 80% to 90% detected once. The sequencing here drew on peripheral blood, taken 28 days after the second AZD1222 dose. The receptors come from an adult who received the AZD1222 COVID-19 vaccine.

This clone appeared a few times. The chain has TRBV28 and TRBJ1-2; D not resolved. Looked up from germline, CDR1 is MDHEN and CDR2 is SYDVKM. This CDR3 spans 11 amino acids. V lost 4 bases to trimming and J lost 5 bases, with 5 bases between them. The CDR3 reads CASSSQYGYTF. The CDR3 nucleotides read TGTGCCAGCAGTTCGCAGTATGGCTACACCTTC.

A word on this clone: Germline is not matched at one junction end, which may reflect a read error. The chain couples TRBV3-1 (or the pseudogene TRBV3-2) to TRBJ1-6, with 7 bases lining up with TRBD1. In germline, CDR1 is LGHDT, CDR2 YNNKEL (reference sequence). This CDR3 has 15 residues. CDR3 nucleotide sequence: TGTGCCAGCAGTCAAGGTCCAGGGGGTAATTCACCCCTCCACTTT. Translated, it gives CASSQGPGGNSPLHF.

This rearrangement joins TRBV10-3 to TRBJ1-1; 7 bases align to TRBD1. The V gene end was trimmed by 3 bases and the J gene end by 0 bases; junction bases not matched to a gene: 7. This CDR3 is built from 16 residues. Germline V gene data show CDR1 as ENHRY and CDR2 as SYGVKD. DNA of the CDR3: TGTGCCATCAGTGACCCCCACACAGGGGTGAACACTGAAGCTTTCTTT. Its translation is CAISDPHTGVNTEAFF.

The chain uses TRBV13 and TRBJ1-5; TRBD1 might be the D (5 bases). CDR1 PRHDT and CDR2 FYEKMQ come from the germline V gene (reference sequence). The CDR3 is made up of 15 amino acids. Trimming took 5 bases from V and 9 from J, leaving 20 bases between them. The CDR3 nucleotides read TGTGCCAGCAGCCTCGGGACGGGTTCGATCAGGCCCCAGCATTTT. This sequence encodes CASSLGTGSIRPQHF. The entire variable domain, with the rest obtained from reference TRBV13 and TRBJ1-5, is as follows: AAGVIQSPRHLIKEKRETATLKCYPIPRHDTVYWYQQGPGQDPQFLISFYEKMQSDKGSIPDRFSAQQFSDYHSELNMSSLELGDSALYFCASSLGTGSIRPQHFGDGTRLSIL.